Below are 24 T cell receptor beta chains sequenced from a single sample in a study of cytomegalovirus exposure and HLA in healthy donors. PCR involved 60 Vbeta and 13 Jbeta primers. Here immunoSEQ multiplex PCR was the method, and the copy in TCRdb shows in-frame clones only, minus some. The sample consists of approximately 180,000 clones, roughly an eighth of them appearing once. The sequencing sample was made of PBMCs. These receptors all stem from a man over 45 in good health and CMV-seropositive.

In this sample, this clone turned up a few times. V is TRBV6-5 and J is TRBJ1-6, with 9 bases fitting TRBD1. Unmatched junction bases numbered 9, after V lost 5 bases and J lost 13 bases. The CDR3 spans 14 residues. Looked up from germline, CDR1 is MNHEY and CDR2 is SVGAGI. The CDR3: CASSTGTGIGPLHF. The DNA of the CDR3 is TGTGCCAGCAGTACCGGGACAGGGATTGGTCCCCTCCACTTT.

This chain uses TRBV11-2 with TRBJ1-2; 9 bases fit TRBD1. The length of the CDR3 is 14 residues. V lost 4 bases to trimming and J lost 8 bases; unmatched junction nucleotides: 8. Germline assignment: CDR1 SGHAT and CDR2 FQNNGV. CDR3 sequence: CASSSLQGARGYTF. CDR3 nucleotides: TGTGCCAGCAGCTCCCTACAGGGGGCGCGAGGCTACACCTTC.

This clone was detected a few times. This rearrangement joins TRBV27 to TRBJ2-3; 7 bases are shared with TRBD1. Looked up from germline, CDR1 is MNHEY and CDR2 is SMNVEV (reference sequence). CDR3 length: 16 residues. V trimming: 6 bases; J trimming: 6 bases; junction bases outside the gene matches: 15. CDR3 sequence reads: CASSRRQGSIQDTQYF. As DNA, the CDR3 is TGTGCCAGCAGCAGACGACAGGGCTCTATTCAGGATACGCAGTATTTT.

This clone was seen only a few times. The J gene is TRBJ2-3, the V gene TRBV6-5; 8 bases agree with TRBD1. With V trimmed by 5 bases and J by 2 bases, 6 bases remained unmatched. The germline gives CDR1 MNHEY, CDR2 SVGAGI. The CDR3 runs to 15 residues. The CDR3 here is CASSLGQGLTDTQYF. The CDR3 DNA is TGTGCCAGCAGTCTCGGACAGGGACTCACAGATACGCAGTATTTT.

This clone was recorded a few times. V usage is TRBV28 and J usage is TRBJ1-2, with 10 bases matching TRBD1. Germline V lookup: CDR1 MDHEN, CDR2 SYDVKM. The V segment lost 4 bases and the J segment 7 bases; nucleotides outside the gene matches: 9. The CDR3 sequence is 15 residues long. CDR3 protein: CASSSGTGALGGYTF. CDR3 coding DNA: TGTGCCAGCAGTTCCGGGACAGGGGCTCTAGGTGGCTACACCTTC.

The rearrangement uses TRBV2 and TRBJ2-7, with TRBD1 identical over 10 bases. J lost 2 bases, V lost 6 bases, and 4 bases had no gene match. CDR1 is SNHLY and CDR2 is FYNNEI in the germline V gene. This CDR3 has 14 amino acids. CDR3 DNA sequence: TGTGCCAGCAGCCGGGACAGGGGAACCTACGAGCAGTACGTC. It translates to CASSRDRGTYEQYV.

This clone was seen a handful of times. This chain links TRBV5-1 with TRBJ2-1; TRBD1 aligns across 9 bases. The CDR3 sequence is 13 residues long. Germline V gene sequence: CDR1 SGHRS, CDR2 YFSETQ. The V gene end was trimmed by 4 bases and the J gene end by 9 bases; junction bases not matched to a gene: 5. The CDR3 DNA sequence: TGCGCCAGCAGCCCCGGGACAGGGAGTGAGCAGTTCTTC. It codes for CASSPGTGSEQFF.

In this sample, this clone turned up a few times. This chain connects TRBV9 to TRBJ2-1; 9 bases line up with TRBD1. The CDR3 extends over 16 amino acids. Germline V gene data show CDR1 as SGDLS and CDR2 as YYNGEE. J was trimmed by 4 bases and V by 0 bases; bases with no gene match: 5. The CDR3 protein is CASSVAGTGTYNEQFF. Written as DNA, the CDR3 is TGTGCCAGCAGCGTAGCTGGGACAGGGACATACAATGAGCAGTTCTTC. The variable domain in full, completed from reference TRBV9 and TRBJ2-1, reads DSGVTQTPKHLITATGQRVTLRCSPRSGDLSVYWYQQSLDQGLQFLIQYYNGEERAKGNILERFSAQQFPDLHSELNLSSLELGDSALYFCASSVAGTGTYNEQFFGPGTRLTVL.

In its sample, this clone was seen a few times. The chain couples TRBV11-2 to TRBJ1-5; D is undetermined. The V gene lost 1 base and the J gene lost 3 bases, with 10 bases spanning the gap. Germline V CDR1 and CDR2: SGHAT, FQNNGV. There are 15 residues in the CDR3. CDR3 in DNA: TGTGCCAGCAGCTTAGTAGCAGATCTCAATCAGCCCCAGCATTTT. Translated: CASSLVADLNQPQHF.

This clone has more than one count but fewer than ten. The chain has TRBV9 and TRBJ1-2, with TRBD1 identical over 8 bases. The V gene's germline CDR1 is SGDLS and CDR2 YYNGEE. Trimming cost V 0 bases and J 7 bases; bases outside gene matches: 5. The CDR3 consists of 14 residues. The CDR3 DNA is TGTGCCAGCAGCGTAGAACTCGGACAGGGTGGCTACACCTTC. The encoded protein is CASSVELGQGGYTF.

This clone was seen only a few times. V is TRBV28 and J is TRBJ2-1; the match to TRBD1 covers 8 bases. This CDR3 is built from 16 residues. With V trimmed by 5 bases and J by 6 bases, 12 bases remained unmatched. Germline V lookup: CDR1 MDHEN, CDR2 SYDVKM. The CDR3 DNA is TGTGCCAGCAGTGACGCCGGACAGGGTTTTTTCAATGAGCAGTTCTTC. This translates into CASSDAGQGFFNEQFF.

CDR3 sequence: CASRPGERGYEQYF. The CDR3 DNA reads as TGTGCCAGCAGGCCCGGGGAGCGGGGGTACGAGCAGTACTTC. The rearrangement uses TRBV2 and TRBJ2-7; 8 nucleotides match TRBD2. This CDR3 spans 14 amino acids. From germline, CDR1 is SNHLY and CDR2 FYNNEI. Trimming at V came to 6 bases and at J to 4 bases, leaving 8 bases not matched to a gene.

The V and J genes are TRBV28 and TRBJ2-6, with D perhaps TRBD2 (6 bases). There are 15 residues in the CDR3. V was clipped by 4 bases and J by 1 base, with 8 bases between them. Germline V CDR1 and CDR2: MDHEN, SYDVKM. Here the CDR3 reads CASSSAGSGANVLTF. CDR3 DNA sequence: TGTGCCAGCAGTTCCGCGGGATCTGGGGCCAACGTCCTGACTTTC. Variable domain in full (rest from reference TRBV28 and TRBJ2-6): DVKVTQSSRYLVKRTGEKVFLECVQDMDHENMFWYRQDPGLGLRLIYFSYDVKMKEKGDIPEGYSVSREKKERFSLILESASTNQTSMYLCASSSAGSGANVLTFGAGSRLTVL.

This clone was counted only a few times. The CDR3 region is CATQDRQGWNQPQHF. In nucleotides, the CDR3 is TGTGCCACCCAAGATAGACAGGGGTGGAATCAGCCCCAGCATTTT. The chain links TRBV5-8 to TRBJ1-5, with TRBD1 matching over 8 bases. Germline CDR1 is SGHTS and CDR2 is YDEGEE. The CDR3 is 15 amino acids. Trimming took 9 bases from V and 4 from J; bases not matched to a gene: 12.

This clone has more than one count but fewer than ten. For the CDR3, the DNA is TGTGCCAGCAGTCAACCGGCTAACTATGGCTACACCTTC. Protein product: CASSQPANYGYTF. The V and J genes are TRBV6-5 and TRBJ1-2; D remains ambiguous. The V end was cut by 5 bases, the J end by 0 bases, with 7 bases between. In germline, CDR1 is MNHEY, CDR2 SVGAGI. CDR3 length: 13 residues.

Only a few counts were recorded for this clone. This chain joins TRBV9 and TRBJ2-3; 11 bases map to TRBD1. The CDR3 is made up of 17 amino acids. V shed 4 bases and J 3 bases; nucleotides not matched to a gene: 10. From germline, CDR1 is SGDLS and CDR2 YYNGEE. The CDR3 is CASSPTGTGGGTDTQYF. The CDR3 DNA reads TGTGCCAGCAGCCCAACCGGGACAGGGGGAGGGACAGATACGCAGTATTTT.

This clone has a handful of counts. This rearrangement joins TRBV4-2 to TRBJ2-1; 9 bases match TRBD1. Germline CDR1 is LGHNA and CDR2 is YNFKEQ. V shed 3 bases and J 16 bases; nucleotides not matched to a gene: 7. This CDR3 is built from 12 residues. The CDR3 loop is CASSQPGTGCFF. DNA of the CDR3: TGTGCCAGCAGCCAGCCCGGGACAGGGTGTTTCTTC.

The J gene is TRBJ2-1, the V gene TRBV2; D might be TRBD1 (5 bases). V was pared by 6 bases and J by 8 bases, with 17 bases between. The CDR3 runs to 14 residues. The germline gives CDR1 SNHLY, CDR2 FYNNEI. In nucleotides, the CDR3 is TGTGCCAGCAGAGCTAACTACCAGGGTGATGAGCAGTTCTTC. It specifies CASRANYQGDEQFF.

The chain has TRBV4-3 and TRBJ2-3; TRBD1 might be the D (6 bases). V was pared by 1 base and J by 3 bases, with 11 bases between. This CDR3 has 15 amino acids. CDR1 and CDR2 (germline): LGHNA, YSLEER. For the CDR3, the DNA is TGCGCCAGCAGCCAAGCTGGGCAGGGGACAGATACGCAGTATTTT. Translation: CASSQAGQGTDTQYF.

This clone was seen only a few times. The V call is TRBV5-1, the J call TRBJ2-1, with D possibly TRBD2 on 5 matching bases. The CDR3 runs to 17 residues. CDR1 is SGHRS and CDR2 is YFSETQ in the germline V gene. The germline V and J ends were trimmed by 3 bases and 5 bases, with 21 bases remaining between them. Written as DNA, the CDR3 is TGCGCCAGCAGCTCTTCGCCCTCCCCGGGCGGGCACAATGAGCAGTTCTTC. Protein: CASSSSPSPGGHNEQFF.

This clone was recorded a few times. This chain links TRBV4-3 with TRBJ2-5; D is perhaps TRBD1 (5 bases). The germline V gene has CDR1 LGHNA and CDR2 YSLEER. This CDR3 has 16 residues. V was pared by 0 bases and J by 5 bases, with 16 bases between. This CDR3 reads CASSQDRVSRVETQYF. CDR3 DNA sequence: TGCGCCAGCAGCCAAGATCGGGTCAGCAGGGTTGAGACCCAGTACTTC.

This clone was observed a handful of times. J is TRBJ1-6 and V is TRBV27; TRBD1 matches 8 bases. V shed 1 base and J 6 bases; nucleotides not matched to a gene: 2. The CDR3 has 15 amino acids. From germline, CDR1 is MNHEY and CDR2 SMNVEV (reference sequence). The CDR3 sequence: CASSLWTGSNSPLHF. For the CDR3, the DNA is TGTGCCAGCAGTTTATGGACAGGGAGTAATTCACCCCTCCACTTT.

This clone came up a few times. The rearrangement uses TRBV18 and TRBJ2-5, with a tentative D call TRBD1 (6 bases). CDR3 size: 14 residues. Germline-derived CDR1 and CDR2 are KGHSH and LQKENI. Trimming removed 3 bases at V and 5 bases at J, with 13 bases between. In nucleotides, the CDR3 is TGTGCCAGCTCACCTGGACCAGGGGTGGAGACCCAGTACTTC. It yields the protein CASSPGPGVETQYF.

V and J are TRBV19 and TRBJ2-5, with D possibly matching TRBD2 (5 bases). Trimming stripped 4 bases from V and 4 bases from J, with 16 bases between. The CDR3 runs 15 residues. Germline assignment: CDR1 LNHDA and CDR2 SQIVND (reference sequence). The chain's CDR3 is CASSTPGSSIETQYF. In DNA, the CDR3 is TGTGCCAGTAGTACCCCCGGTTCTAGCATAGAGACCCAGTACTTC.